This T cell receptor (beta chain) was sequenced in a study of cytomegalovirus exposure and HLA in healthy donors. The study, taken as a whole, reports: What was likely a sequencing artifact was a cluster of highly shared sequence variants. Most sequenced TCRs were rare (though some public TCRs occurred in many donors).

With 60 Vbeta and 13 Jbeta primers, the PCR was carried out. Sequencing used immunoSEQ multiplex PCR; TCRdb keeps in-frame clones, though not all of them. The repertoire holds some 120,000 clones, with more than 80% as singletons. The J segment lost 0 bases and the V segment lost 2 bases, leaving 6 bases of the junction unmatched. Germline loops: CDR1 LGHNA, CDR2 YNFKEQ. The length of the CDR3 is 17 residues. Concerning this clone itself: Its antigen is not identified.

The rearrangement uses TRBV4-2 and TRBJ1-3, with 8 bases lining up with TRBD1. This receptor was obtained from a male donor in good health and CMV-seronegative. The sequencing input was PBMCs. CDR3 bases: TGTGCCAGCAGCCAACTTAGGACAGGGAGCTCTGGAAACACCATATATTTT. Amino acid sequence: CASSQLRTGSSGNTIYF.